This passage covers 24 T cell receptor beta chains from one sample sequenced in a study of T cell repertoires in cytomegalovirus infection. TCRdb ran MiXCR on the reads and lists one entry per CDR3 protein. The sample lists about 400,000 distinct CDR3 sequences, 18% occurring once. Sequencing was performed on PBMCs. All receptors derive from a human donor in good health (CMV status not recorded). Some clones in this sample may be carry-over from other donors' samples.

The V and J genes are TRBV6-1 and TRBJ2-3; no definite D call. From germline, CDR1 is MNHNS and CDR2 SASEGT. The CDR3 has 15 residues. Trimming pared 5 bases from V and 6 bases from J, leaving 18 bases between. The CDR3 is CASSPYLGGGDTQYF. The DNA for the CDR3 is TGTGCCAGCAGTCCCTATCTGGGCGGTGGTGATACGCAGTATTTT.

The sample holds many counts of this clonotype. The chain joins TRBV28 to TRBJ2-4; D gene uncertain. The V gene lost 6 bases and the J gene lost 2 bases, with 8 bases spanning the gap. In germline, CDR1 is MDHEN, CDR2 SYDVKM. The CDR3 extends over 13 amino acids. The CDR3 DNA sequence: TGTGCCAGCAGCTCGAGGACCAAAAACATTCAGTACTTC. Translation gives CASSSRTKNIQYF. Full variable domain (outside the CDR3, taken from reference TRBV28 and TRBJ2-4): DVKVTQSSRYLVKRTGEKVFLECVQDMDHENMFWYRQDPGLGLRLIYFSYDVKMKEKGDIPEGYSVSREKKERFSLILESASTNQTSMYLCASSSRTKNIQYFGAGTRLSVL.

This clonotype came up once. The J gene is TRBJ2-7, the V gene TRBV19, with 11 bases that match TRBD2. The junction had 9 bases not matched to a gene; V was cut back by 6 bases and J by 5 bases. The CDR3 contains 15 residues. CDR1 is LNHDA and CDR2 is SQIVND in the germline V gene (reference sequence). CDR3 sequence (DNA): TGTGCCAGTAGGGCCACTAGCGGGAGCTTGAACGAGCAGTACTTC. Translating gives CASRATSGSLNEQYF.

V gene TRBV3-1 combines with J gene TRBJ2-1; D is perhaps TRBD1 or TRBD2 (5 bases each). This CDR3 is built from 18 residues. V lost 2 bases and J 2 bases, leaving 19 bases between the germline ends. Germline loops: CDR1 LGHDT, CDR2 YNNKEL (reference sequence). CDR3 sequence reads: CASSQRMRGSRAYNEQFF. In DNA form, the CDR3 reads TGTGCCAGCAGCCAAAGAATGAGGGGCTCCAGGGCCTACAATGAGCAGTTCTTC.

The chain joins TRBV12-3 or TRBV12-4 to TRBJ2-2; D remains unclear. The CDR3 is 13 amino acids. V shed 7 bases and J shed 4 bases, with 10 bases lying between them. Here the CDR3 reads CASNSVSTGELFF. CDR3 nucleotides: TGTGCCAGCAATTCCGTCTCCACCGGGGAGCTGTTTTTT.

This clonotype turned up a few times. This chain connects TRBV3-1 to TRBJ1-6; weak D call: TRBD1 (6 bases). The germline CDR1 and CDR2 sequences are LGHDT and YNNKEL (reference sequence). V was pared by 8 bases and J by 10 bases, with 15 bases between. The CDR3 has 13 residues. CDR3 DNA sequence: TGTGCCAGCGGGGACCAGGGGCTGTCACCCCTCCACTTT. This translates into CASGDQGLSPLHF.

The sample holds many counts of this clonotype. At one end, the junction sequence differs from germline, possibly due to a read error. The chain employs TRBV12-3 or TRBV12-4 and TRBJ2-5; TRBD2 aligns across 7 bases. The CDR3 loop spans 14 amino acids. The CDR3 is CASSLASGTGTQYF. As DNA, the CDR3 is TGTGCCAGCAGTCTAGCTAGCGGTACAGGGACCCAGTACTTC.

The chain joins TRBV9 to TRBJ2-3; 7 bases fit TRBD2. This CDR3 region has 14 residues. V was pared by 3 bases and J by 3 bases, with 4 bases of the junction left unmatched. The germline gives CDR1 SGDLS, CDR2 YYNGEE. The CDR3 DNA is TGTGCCAGCAGCGCCGCGGGAGCGACAGATACGCAGTATTTT. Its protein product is CASSAAGATDTQYF.

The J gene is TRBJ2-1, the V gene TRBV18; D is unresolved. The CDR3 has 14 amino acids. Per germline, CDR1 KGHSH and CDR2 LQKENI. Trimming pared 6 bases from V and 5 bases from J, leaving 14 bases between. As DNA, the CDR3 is TGTGCCAGCTCCCCCTATCATTACGACAATGAGCAGTTCTTC. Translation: CASSPYHYDNEQFF.

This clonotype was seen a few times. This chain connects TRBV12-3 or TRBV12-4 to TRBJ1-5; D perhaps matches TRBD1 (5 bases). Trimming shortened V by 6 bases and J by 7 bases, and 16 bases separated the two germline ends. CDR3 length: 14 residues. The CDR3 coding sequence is TGTGCCAGCAGCCTGGACACATACAGGCAGCCCCAGCATTTT. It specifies CASSLDTYRQPQHF.

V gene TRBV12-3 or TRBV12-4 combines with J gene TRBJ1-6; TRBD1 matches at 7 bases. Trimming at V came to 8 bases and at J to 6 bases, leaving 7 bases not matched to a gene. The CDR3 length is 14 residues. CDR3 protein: CASARDSVNSPLHF. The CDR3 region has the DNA TGTGCCAGCGCCCGGGACAGCGTTAATTCACCCCTCCACTTT.

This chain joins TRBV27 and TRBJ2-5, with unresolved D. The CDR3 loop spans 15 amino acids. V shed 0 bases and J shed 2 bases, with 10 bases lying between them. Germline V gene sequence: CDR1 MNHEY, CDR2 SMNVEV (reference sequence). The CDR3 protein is CASSLSLGSQETQYF. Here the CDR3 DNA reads TGTGCCAGCAGTTTATCGCTGGGGTCACAAGAGACCCAGTACTTC.

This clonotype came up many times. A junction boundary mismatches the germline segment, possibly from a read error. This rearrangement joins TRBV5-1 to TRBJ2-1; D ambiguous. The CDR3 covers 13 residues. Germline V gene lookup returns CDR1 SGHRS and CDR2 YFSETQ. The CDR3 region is CASSLDPYNEQFF. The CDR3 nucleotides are TGTGCCAGCAGTTTAGACCCCTACAATGAGCAGTTCTTC.

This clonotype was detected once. The CDR3 DNA reads as TGTGCCACCGCAGGTATACGGGGACTAGCGGGAGGCGAGCAGTACTTC. Amino acid sequence: CATAGIRGLAGGEQYF. The genes are TRBV12-3 or TRBV12-4 and TRBJ2-7, with 15 bases identical to TRBD2. The CDR3 is 16 amino acids. The J segment lost 6 bases and the V segment lost 10 bases, leaving 13 bases of the junction unmatched.

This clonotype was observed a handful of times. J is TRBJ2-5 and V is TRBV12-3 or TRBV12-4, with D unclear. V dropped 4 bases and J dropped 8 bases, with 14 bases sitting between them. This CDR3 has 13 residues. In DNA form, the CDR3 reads TGTGCCAGCAGTTCCGAAGCTACAGTAACCCAGTACTTC. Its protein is CASSSEATVTQYF.

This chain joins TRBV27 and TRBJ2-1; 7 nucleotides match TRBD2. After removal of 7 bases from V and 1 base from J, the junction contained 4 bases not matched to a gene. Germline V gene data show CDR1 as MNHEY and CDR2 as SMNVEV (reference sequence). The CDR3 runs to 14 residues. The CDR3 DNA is TGTGCCAGCAATGGCGGGGGATCCTACAATGAGCAGTTCTTC. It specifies CASNGGGSYNEQFF.

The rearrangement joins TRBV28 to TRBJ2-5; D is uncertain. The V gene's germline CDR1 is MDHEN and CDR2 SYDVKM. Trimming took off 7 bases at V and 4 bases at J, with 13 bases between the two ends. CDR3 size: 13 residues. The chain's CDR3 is CASTRRSLETQYF. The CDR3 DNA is TGTGCCAGCACGCGTCGTAGCTTAGAGACCCAGTACTTC.

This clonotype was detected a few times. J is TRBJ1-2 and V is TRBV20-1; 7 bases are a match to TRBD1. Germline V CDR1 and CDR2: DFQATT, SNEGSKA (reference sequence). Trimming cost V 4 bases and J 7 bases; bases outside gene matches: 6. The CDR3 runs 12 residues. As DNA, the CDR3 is TGCAGTGCTACACGGACAGGAGGTGGCTACACCTTC. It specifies CSATRTGGGYTF.

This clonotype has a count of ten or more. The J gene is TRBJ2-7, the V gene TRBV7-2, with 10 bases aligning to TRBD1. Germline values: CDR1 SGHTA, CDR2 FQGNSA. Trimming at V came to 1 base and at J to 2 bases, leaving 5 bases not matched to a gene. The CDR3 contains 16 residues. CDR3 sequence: CASSLVLTGGPYEQYF. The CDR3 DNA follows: TGTGCCAGCAGCTTAGTTTTGACAGGGGGCCCCTACGAGCAGTACTTC.

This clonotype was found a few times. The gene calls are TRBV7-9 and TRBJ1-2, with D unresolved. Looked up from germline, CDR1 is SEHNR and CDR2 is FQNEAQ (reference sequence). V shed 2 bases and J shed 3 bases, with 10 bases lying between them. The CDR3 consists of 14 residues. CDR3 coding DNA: TGTGCCAGCAGCTTAAGTTCCCTACACTATGGCTACACCTTC. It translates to CASSLSSLHYGYTF.

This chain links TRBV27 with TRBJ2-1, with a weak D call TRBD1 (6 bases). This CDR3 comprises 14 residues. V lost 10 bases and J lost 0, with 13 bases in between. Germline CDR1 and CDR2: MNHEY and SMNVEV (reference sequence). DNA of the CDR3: TGTGCCACAAATAGGGGGATCTCCTACAATGAGCAGTTCTTC. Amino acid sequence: CATNRGISYNEQFF.

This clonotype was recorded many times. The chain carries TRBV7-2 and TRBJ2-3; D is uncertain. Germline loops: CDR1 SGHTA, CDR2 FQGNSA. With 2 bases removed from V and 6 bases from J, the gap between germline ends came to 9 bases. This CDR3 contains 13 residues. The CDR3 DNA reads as TGTGCCAGCAGCTTATTTGGAGCGGATACGCAGTATTTT. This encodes CASSLFGADTQYF.

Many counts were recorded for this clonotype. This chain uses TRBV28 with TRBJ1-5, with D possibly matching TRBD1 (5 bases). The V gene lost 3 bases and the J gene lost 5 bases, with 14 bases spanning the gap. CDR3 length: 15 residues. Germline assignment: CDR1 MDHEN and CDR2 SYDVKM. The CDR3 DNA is TGTGCCAGCAGTTTCAGGGCCAGGGCTGATCAGCCCCAGCATTTT. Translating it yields CASSFRARADQPQHF.

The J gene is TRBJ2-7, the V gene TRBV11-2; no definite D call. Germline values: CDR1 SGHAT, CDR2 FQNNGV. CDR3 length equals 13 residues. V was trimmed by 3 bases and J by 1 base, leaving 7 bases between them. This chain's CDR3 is CASSFWRSYEQYF. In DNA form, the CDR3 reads TGTGCCAGCAGCTTCTGGCGGTCCTACGAGCAGTACTTC.